Listed here is a single TCR beta chain. The PCR employed 60 Vbeta primers together with 13 Jbeta primers. The data were produced by immunoSEQ multiplex PCR, yet TCRdb's version contains in-frame clones alone and is incomplete. The data show around 100,000 clones, 79% seen once. The data stem from a study of cytomegalovirus exposure and HLA in healthy donors. Turning to the study itself: Of all 400 or so donors who were genotyped, about 84% belonged to the Caucasian-associated ancestry cluster.

This CDR3 comprises 16 residues. CDR1 SSHAT and CDR2 FNYEAQ come from the germline V gene (reference sequence). With 5 bases clipped from V and 0 bases from J, the junction kept 7 bases outside the gene matches. V is TRBV7-7 and J is TRBJ2-1, with 7 bases aligning to TRBD1. The origin of this receptor is a female donor in good health and CMV-seropositive. The sample was PBMCs. The CDR3 reads CASSLRQGISYNEQFF. Written as DNA, the CDR3 is TGTGCCAGCAGCCTCCGACAGGGAATCTCCTACAATGAGCAGTTCTTC.